This T cell receptor beta chain was identified during a study of T cell clonotyping in hematopoietic cell transplantation. Findings of the study overall: Higher Inverse Simpson Index values in graft donor and pretransplant recipient predicted broader posttransplant TCR diversity.

This clone showed up just a few times. Its matching antigen is unknown. The same CDR3 also results from other DNA sequences found in this sample. Profiled with immunoSEQ multiplex PCR; TCRdb holds only in-frame clones, not every one. The sample includes roughly 13,000 clones, about 60% of them seen just once. V was pared by 6 bases and J by 1 base, with 6 bases between. Germline CDR1 reads MDHEN; CDR2 reads SYDVKM. The CDR3 sequence is 12 residues long. The sample taken for sequencing was PBMCs. The chain has TRBV28 and TRBJ1-1, with unresolved D. This clonotype originated in a human donor who either received an allogeneic hematopoietic cell transplant for a myeloid malignancy or was a related donor (not recorded which). Some clones in this sample may be carry-over from other donors' samples. CDR3 coding DNA: TGTGCCAGCAGCCTAACGAACACTGAAGCTTTCTTT. Its translation is CASSLTNTEAFF.